Listed here are 7 T cell receptor beta chains from one sample, sequenced in a study of blood T cell repertoires in COVID-19. Assay: immunoSEQ multiplex PCR; the TCRdb copy retains only in-frame clones and omits some. The sample has some 95,000 clones; 65% to 90% are singletons. Material: peripheral blood. The receptor source for this set is a man older than 75 with active or convalescent COVID-19.

The chain links TRBV19 to TRBJ2-7; D remains unclear. Germline CDR1 is LNHDA and CDR2 is SQIVND (reference sequence). The CDR3 length is 14 residues. With 5 bases removed from V and 2 bases from J, the gap between germline ends came to 13 bases. The CDR3 here is CASSVYGSTYEQYF. The CDR3 DNA is TGTGCCAGTAGTGTTTACGGGTCTACCTACGAGCAGTACTTC.

V is TRBV7-6 and J is TRBJ2-3, with 12 bases aligning to TRBD2. V was pared by 1 base and J by 2 bases, with 4 bases of the junction left unmatched. This CDR3 is 17 amino acids long. Germline V gives CDR1 SGHVS, CDR2 FNYEAQ. This CDR3 reads CASSLGLAGVTTDTQYF. The CDR3, as DNA: TGTGCCAGCAGCTTAGGACTAGCGGGAGTGACCACAGATACGCAGTATTTT.

The rearrangement uses TRBV4-3 and TRBJ1-2; no reliable D call. The CDR3 has 15 amino acids. The germline V and J ends were trimmed by 0 bases and 2 bases, with 10 bases remaining between them. The germline CDR1 and CDR2 sequences are LGHNA and YSLEER. CDR3 bases: TGCGCCAGCAGCCAAGATTCCAGAATAAACTATGGCTACACCTTC. Residues: CASSQDSRINYGYTF.

This clone has a single count. The chain uses TRBV2 and TRBJ2-7; D is possibly TRBD1 (7 bases). The germline V and J ends were trimmed by 6 bases and 13 bases, with 19 bases remaining between them. There are 12 residues in the CDR3. The germline V gene has CDR1 SNHLY and CDR2 FYNNEI. CDR3 DNA: TGTGCCAGCAGGGAGGGGACCGGGACAGCTTACTTC. It encodes CASREGTGTAYF.

The chain carries TRBV7-9 and TRBJ2-3; 9 bases map to TRBD2. This CDR3 is built from 16 residues. Germline lookup yields CDR1 SEHNR and CDR2 FQNEAQ (reference sequence). The trim removed 5 bases at V and 2 bases at J, leaving 8 bases unmatched. CDR3 protein: CASSPILAGFTDTQYF. In nucleotides, the CDR3 is TGTGCCAGCAGCCCGATCCTAGCGGGATTCACAGATACGCAGTATTTT.

This chain joins TRBV27 and TRBJ2-1, with 7 bases identical to TRBD2. This CDR3 is built from 15 residues. V was clipped by 2 bases and J by 4 bases; unmatched bases: 5. In germline, CDR1 is MNHEY, CDR2 SMNVEV (reference sequence). The chain's CDR3 is CASSLMPGGYNEQFF. CDR3 nucleotide sequence: TGTGCCAGCAGTTTAATGCCGGGGGGATACAATGAGCAGTTCTTC.

J is TRBJ1-6 and V is TRBV5-1; tentative D call: TRBD1 (5 bases). The CDR3 consists of 13 residues. Trimming took 0 bases from V and 7 from J, leaving 5 bases between them. Per germline, CDR1 SGHRS and CDR2 YFSETQ. The CDR3 loop reads CASSLEGNSPLHF. The CDR3 DNA sequence: TGCGCCAGCAGCTTGGAGGGGAATTCACCCCTCCACTTT.